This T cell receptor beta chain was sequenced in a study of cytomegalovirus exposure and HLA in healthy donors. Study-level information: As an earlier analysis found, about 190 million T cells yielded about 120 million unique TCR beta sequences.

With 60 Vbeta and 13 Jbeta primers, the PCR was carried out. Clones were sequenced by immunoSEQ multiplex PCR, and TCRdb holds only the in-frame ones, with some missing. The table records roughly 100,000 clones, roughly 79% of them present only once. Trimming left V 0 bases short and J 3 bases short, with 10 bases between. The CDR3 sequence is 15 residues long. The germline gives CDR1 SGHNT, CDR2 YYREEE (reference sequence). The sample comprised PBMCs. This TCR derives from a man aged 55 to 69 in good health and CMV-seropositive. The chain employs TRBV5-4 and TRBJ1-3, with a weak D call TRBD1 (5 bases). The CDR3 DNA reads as TGTGCCAGCAGCTTGGACTGGGGCAGTGGAAACACCATATATTTT. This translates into CASSLDWGSGNTIYF.